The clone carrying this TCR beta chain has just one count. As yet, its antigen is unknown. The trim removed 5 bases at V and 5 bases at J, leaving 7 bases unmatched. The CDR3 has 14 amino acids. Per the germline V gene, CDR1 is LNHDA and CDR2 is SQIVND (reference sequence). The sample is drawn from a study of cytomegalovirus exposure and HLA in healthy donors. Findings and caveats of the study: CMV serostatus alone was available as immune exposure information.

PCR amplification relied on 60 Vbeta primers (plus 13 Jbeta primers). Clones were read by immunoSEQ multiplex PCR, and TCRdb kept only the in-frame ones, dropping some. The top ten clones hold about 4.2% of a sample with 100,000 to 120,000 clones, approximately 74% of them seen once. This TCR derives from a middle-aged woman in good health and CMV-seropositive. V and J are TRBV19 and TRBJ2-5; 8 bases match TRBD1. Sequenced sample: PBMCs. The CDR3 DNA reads TGTGCCAGTAGTCCCCGGACAGGGACGGAGACCCAGTACTTC. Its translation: CASSPRTGTETQYF.